Below, one T cell receptor (beta chain) is given with its context. This specimen comes from a study of blood T cell repertoires in COVID-19. Study in general: Some COVID-19 samples were acute and others convalescent; all came from the United States, Italy and Spain. In each case, the material was cDNA or gDNA derived from T cells, B-cell-depleted T cells, or PBMCs.

Germline V gene lookup returns CDR1 WNHNN and CDR2 SYGVQD (reference sequence). CDR3 length: 12 amino acids. V gave up 5 bases and J gave up 3 bases, with 6 bases separating them. Study processing details: The assay estimated nucleated cells by amplifying reference gene primers. TCRdb keeps only in-frame clones here, not all; method: immunoSEQ multiplex PCR. That table supplies the V and J calls and clone size; D and trimming were determined from the DNA. The sample has 60,000 to 75,000 clones, approximately 80% seen once; the top ten hold 9.7%. The chain uses TRBV10-1 and TRBJ2-3; a weak D match, TRBD2 (6 bases). Sequenced: peripheral blood. The sequence came from a woman at least 80 years old with acute or convalescent COVID-19. Here the CDR3 DNA reads TGCGCCAGCAGTAGCGGGACAGATACGCAGTATTTT. Protein sequence: CASSSGTDTQYF.